These 17 T cell receptor beta chains were sequenced from one sample in a study of cytomegalovirus exposure and HLA in healthy donors. In the PCR, 60 Vbeta and 13 Jbeta primers were used. Measured with immunoSEQ multiplex PCR; TCRdb has only the in-frame clones, and not every one. Its table lists about 50,000 clones. Material: PBMCs. All receptors come from a woman between 18 and 30 years old in good health and CMV-seronegative.

The chain carries TRBV29-1 and TRBJ2-7; 8 nucleotides line up with TRBD1. With 6 bases clipped from V and 5 bases from J, the junction kept 9 bases outside the gene matches. Germline-derived CDR1 and CDR2 are SQVTM and ANQGSEA. The CDR3 sequence is 13 residues long. CDR3 protein: CSVERQGNNEQYF. CDR3 bases: TGCAGCGTAGAAAGACAGGGGAACAACGAGCAGTACTTC.

This chain uses TRBV6-6 with TRBJ2-7; 11 nucleotides align to TRBD2. The germline CDR1 and CDR2 sequences are MNHNY and SVGAGI (reference sequence). The CDR3 runs to 14 residues. Trimming at V came to 4 bases and at J to 3 bases, leaving 2 bases not matched to a gene. The DNA for the CDR3 is TGTGCCAGCAGTTTGGGACTAGCGGTCTACGAGCAGTACTTC. Translating gives CASSLGLAVYEQYF.

The chain has TRBV5-1 and TRBJ2-5; no clear D. The CDR3 has 12 residues. In germline, CDR1 is SGHRS, CDR2 YFSETQ. The V gene lost 0 bases and the J gene lost 5 bases, with 5 bases spanning the gap. CDR3: CASSLEAETQYF. The DNA for the CDR3 is TGCGCCAGCAGCTTGGAAGCGGAGACCCAGTACTTC.

The V call is TRBV6-4, the J call TRBJ2-2, with 7 positions matching TRBD2. After removal of 2 bases from V and 5 bases from J, the junction contained 11 bases not matched to a gene. The CDR3 is 17 amino acids. Per germline, CDR1 MRHNA and CDR2 SNTAGT. CDR3 sequence: CASSDTPGSGNTGELFF. The CDR3 DNA is TGTGCCAGCAGTGACACCCCGGGCAGCGGGAATACCGGGGAGCTGTTTTTT.

This chain uses TRBV29-1 with TRBJ1-5, with D unresolved. This CDR3 has 14 amino acids. CDR1 is SQVTM, CDR2 ANQGSEA, per germline. Trimming stripped 4 bases from V and 0 bases from J, with 10 bases between. CDR3: CSVGTDYSNQPQHF. DNA of the CDR3: TGCAGCGTTGGGACCGACTATAGCAATCAGCCCCAGCATTTT.

The V and J genes are TRBV7-9 and TRBJ2-7, with D unresolved. Trimming shortened V by 5 bases and J by 4 bases, and 6 bases separated the two germline ends. The length of the CDR3 is 11 residues. Germline CDR1 is SEHNR and CDR2 is FQNEAQ (reference sequence). This CDR3 reads CASSPVYEQYF. In DNA form, the CDR3 reads TGTGCCAGCAGCCCTGTGTACGAGCAGTACTTC. The entire variable domain, with the rest obtained from reference TRBV7-9 and TRBJ2-7, is as follows: DTGVSQNPRHKITKRGQNVTFRCDPISEHNRLYWYRQTLGQGPEFLTYFQNEAQLEKSRLLSDRFSAERPKGSFSTLEIQRTEQGDSAMYLCASSPVYEQYFGPGTRLTVT.

This sequence joins TRBV5-1 and TRBJ1-3, with D perhaps matching TRBD1 (6 bases). V lost 0 bases to trimming and J lost 0 bases, with 10 bases between them. CDR1 and CDR2 from the germline V gene are SGHRS and YFSETQ. CDR3 length: 16 amino acids. The chain's CDR3 is CASSLVGHISGNTIYF. In DNA form, the CDR3 reads TGCGCCAGCAGCTTGGTGGGACACATCTCTGGAAACACCATATATTTT.

The V and J genes are TRBV5-6 and TRBJ2-5, with 15 bases that match TRBD2. CDR1 is SGHDT, CDR2 YYEEEE, per germline. V was clipped by 4 bases and J by 2 bases; unmatched bases: 6. CDR3 length: 17 amino acids. The CDR3 reads CASSLGLAGGHQETQYF. Here the CDR3 DNA reads TGTGCCAGCAGCCTCGGACTAGCGGGGGGGCATCAAGAGACCCAGTACTTC.

The chain carries TRBV5-1 and TRBJ2-2, with D possibly TRBD2 on 7 matching bases. The germline CDR1 and CDR2 sequences are SGHRS and YFSETQ. This CDR3 contains 15 residues. Trimming pared 7 bases from V and 6 bases from J, leaving 19 bases between. The CDR3 coding sequence is TGCGCCAGCCACGCGGGGGCCTCCCCTCCCGGGGAGCTGTTTTTT. Its protein product is CASHAGASPPGELFF.

The V call is TRBV19, the J call TRBJ1-4; no firm D call. Deletions cut 3 bases from V and 2 bases from J, with 13 bases between. The CDR3 is made up of 16 amino acids. In germline, CDR1 is LNHDA, CDR2 SQIVND (reference sequence). CDR3 DNA sequence: TGTGCCAGTAGTATTAGACTCGGTTGGACTAATGAAAAACTGTTTTTT. It encodes CASSIRLGWTNEKLFF.

V and J are TRBV7-3 and TRBJ1-1; no reliable D call. With 1 base removed from V and 5 bases from J, the gap between germline ends came to 14 bases. Germline-derived CDR1 and CDR2 are SGHTA and FQGTGA. CDR3 length: 15 amino acids. The DNA for the CDR3 is TGTGCCAGCAGCTTAAAAGAGACCCCCAGGACTGAAGCTTTCTTT. Residues: CASSLKETPRTEAFF.

This chain uses TRBV4-1 with TRBJ2-5; 13 positions agree with TRBD2. From germline, CDR1 is MGHRA and CDR2 YSYEKL. Trimming removed 4 bases from V and 5 bases from J; junction bases left unmatched: 4. This CDR3 region has 15 residues. The CDR3 DNA follows: TGCGCCAGCAGCCCGGGACTAGCGGGGTGGGAGACCCAGTACTTC. Residues: CASSPGLAGWETQYF.

The CDR3 protein is CASSGGQGWDTEAFF. For the CDR3, the DNA is TGTGCCAGCAGCGGGGGACAGGGGTGGGACACTGAAGCTTTCTTT. The chain combines TRBV6-5 with TRBJ1-1; 10 positions agree with TRBD1. J was trimmed by 3 bases and V by 6 bases; bases with no gene match: 7. The CDR3 contains 15 residues. Germline V CDR1 and CDR2: MNHEY, SVGAGI.

In nucleotides, the CDR3 is TGCGCCAGCAGCCCCCGCGGGAACACTGAAGCTTTCTTT. As protein: CASSPRGNTEAFF. This chain uses TRBV5-1 with TRBJ1-1; D is ambiguous. The CDR3 loop spans 13 amino acids. The V gene's germline CDR1 is SGHRS and CDR2 YFSETQ. V shed 4 bases and J shed 1 base, with 8 bases lying between them.

The chain carries TRBV4-2 and TRBJ2-3; TRBD2 is a possible D gene (6 bases). The V end was cut by 1 base, the J end by 2 bases, with 7 bases between. Germline CDR1 LGHNA, CDR2 YNFKEQ. CDR3 length: 14 residues. Here the CDR3 DNA reads TGTGCCAGCAGCCAAGCGGGGGACACAGATACGCAGTATTTT. Translated: CASSQAGDTDTQYF.

The V gene is TRBV9, the J gene TRBJ1-3, with D perhaps TRBD1 (5 bases). V was pared by 5 bases and J by 2 bases, with 11 bases between. The CDR3 sequence is 14 residues long. Per the germline V gene, CDR1 is SGDLS and CDR2 is YYNGEE. Here the CDR3 DNA reads TGTGCCAGCAGGGGGAGGGGTACTGGAAACACCATATATTTT. Translation: CASRGRGTGNTIYF.

This clone is medium-sized by frequency. This sample also contains other DNA sequences that code for the same CDR3. The V gene is TRBV6-1, the J gene TRBJ2-1; 9 bases fit TRBD2. The CDR3 is 15 residues long. The germline gives CDR1 MNHNS, CDR2 SASEGT. V dropped 2 bases and J dropped 1; count of bases not matched to a gene: 0. The CDR3 is CASSELAGSYNEQFF. CDR3 in DNA: TGTGCCAGCAGTGAACTAGCGGGGTCCTACAATGAGCAGTTCTTC.